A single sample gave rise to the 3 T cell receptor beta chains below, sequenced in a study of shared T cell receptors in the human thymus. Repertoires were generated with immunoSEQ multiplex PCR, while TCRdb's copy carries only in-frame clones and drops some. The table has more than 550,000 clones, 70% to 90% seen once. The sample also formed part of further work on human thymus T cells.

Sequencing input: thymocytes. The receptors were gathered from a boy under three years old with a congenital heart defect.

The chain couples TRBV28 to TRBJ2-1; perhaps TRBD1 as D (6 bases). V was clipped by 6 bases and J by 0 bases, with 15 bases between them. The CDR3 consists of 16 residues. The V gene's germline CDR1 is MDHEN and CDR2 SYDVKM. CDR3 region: CASSLARGSSYNEQFF. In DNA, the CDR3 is TGTGCCAGCAGCCTCGCGAGGGGGAGCTCCTACAATGAGCAGTTCTTC.

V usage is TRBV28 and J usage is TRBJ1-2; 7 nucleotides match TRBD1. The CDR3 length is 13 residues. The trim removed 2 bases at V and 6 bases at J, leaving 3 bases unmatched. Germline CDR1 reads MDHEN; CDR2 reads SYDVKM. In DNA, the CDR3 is TGTGCCAGCAGTTTAATCAGGGGGGATGGCTACACCTTC. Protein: CASSLIRGDGYTF.

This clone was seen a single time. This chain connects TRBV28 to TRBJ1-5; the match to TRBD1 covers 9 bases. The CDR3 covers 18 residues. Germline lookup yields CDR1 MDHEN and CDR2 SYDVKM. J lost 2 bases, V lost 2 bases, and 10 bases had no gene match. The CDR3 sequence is CASSLEGQGTHGNQPQHF. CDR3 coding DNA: TGTGCCAGCAGTTTAGAGGGACAGGGCACCCATGGCAATCAGCCCCAGCATTTT.